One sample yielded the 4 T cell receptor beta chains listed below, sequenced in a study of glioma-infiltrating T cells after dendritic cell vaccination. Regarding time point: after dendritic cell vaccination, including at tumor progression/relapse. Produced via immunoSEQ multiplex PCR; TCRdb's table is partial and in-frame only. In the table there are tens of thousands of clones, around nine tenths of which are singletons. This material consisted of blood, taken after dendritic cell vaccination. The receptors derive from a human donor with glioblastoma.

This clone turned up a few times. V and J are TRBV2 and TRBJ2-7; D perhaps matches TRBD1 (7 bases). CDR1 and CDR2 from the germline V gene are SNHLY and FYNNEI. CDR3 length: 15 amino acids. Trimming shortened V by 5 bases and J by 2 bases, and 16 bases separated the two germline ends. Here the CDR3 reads CASSYLQGGAYEQYF. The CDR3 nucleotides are TGTGCCAGCAGTTACTTGCAGGGGGGTGCCTACGAGCAGTACTTC. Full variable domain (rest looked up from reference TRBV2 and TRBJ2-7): EPEVTQTPSHQVTQMGQEVILRCVPISNHLYFYWYRQILGQKVEFLVSFYNNEISEKSEIFDDQFSVERPDGSNFTLKIRSTKLEDSAMYFCASSYLQGGAYEQYFGPGTRLTVT.

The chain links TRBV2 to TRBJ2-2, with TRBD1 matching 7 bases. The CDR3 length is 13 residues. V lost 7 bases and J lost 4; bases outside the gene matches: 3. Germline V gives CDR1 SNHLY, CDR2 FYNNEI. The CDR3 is CASTNRGTGELFF. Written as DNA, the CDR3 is TGTGCCAGCACAAACAGGGGCACCGGGGAGCTGTTTTTT.

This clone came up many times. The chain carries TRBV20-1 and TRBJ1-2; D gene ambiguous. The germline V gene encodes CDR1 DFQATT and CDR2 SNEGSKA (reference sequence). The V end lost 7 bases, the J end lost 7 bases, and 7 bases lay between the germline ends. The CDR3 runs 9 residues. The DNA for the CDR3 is TGCAGTGGGCTCCTTGGCTACACCTTC. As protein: CSGLLGYTF.

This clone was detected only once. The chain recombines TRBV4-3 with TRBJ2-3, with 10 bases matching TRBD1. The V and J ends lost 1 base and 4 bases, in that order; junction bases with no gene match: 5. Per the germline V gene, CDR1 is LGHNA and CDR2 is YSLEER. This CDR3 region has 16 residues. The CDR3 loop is CASSQVATGGADTQYF. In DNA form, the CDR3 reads TGCGCCAGCAGCCAAGTCGCGACAGGGGGCGCAGATACGCAGTATTTT.